These 25 T cell receptor beta chains originate from one sample sequenced in a study of T cells in localized non-small cell lung cancer. Sequencing used immunoSEQ multiplex PCR; TCRdb keeps in-frame clones, though not all of them. The table shows 25,000 to 35,000 clones, with nearly 90% occurring only once. This sample comprised peripheral blood, obtained before any cancer treatment. The receptors here all came from a woman aged 40 to 75 with stage I lung adenocarcinoma.

The chain has TRBV6-1 and TRBJ2-3; possible D gene TRBD2, 5 bases. The V gene's germline CDR1 is MNHNS and CDR2 SASEGT. Trimming cost V 8 bases and J 2 bases, with 8 bases left between them. The CDR3 contains 12 residues. In DNA, the CDR3 is TGTGCCAGCGGACTTTCCACAGATACGCAGTATTTT. Its translation is CASGLSTDTQYF.

This chain joins TRBV27 and TRBJ2-1; 8 bases fit TRBD2. The V gene end was trimmed by 2 bases and the J gene end by 2 bases; junction bases not matched to a gene: 2. This CDR3 comprises 15 residues. Germline CDR1 reads MNHEY; CDR2 reads SMNVEV (reference sequence). The CDR3 spells CASSLSGGTYNEQFF. The CDR3 nucleotides read TGTGCCAGCAGTTTAAGCGGGGGCACCTACAATGAGCAGTTCTTC.

The chain combines TRBV6-5 with TRBJ2-7; D gene ambiguous. This CDR3 is 13 amino acids long. V lost 7 bases and J 2 bases, leaving 12 bases between the germline ends. CDR1 is MNHEY and CDR2 is SVGAGI in the germline V gene. CDR3 amino acids: CASKRDAAYEQYF. Here the CDR3 DNA reads TGTGCCAGCAAGAGAGACGCCGCCTACGAGCAGTACTTC.

The chain uses TRBV29-1 and TRBJ2-1; D unresolved. The germline gives CDR1 SQVTM, CDR2 ANQGSEA. Trimming took off 3 bases at V and 6 bases at J, with 15 bases between the two ends. The CDR3 spans 14 residues. Written as DNA, the CDR3 is TGCAGCGTTGATGGGATTACACGGCCCAATGAGCAGTTCTTC. This sequence encodes CSVDGITRPNEQFF.

This clone showed up just once. The V gene is TRBV19, the J gene TRBJ1-4; TRBD1 matches 7 bases. Germline values: CDR1 LNHDA, CDR2 SQIVND (reference sequence). The CDR3 runs 14 residues. V gave up 3 bases and J gave up 7 bases; unmatched junction bases: 5. The CDR3 bases are TGTGCCAGTAGTATTGCCCAGGGGGGTGAAAAACTGTTTTTT. Residues: CASSIAQGGEKLFF.

The chain combines TRBV28 with TRBJ2-7; maybe TRBD1 (5 bases). The CDR3 runs to 12 residues. CDR1 is MDHEN, CDR2 SYDVKM, per germline. Trimming cost V 6 bases and J 9 bases, with 15 bases left between them. CDR3 bases: TGTGCCAGCAGGAGAACAGGTGATGGGCAGTACTTC. Translated: CASRRTGDGQYF.

Remarks on this clone: This may be a read error: a much more frequent sequence differs by one nucleotide. This sequence joins TRBV4-2 and TRBJ2-7; 8 bases map to TRBD2. The CDR3 is 15 amino acids. V lost 4 bases to trimming and J lost 6 bases; unmatched junction nucleotides: 11. CDR1 and CDR2 from the germline V gene are LGHNA and YNFKEQ. The CDR3 reads CASSPLAAGVGEQYF. CDR3 nucleotides: TGTGCCAGCAGCCCCCTGGCAGCGGGAGTAGGCGAGCAGTACTTC.

The chain joins TRBV30 to TRBJ1-2, with 7 bases identical to TRBD1. The CDR3 loop spans 15 amino acids. Germline V gene data show CDR1 as GTSNPN and CDR2 as SVGIG (reference sequence). V lost 4 bases to trimming and J lost 2 bases; unmatched junction nucleotides: 10. The CDR3 here is CAWNSWTGKNYGYTF. CDR3 nucleotide sequence: TGTGCCTGGAATTCTTGGACAGGCAAAAACTATGGCTACACCTTC.

V and J are TRBV2 and TRBJ1-2; no definite D call. The CDR3 spans 11 residues. Trimming removed 6 bases at V and 8 bases at J, with 10 bases between. The germline V gene has CDR1 SNHLY and CDR2 FYNNEI. The CDR3 DNA follows: TGTGCCAGCAGCTACCACGACGGCTACACCTTC. This sequence encodes CASSYHDGYTF. Variable domain in full (rest from reference TRBV2 and TRBJ1-2): EPEVTQTPSHQVTQMGQEVILRCVPISNHLYFYWYRQILGQKVEFLVSFYNNEISEKSEIFDDQFSVERPDGSNFTLKIRSTKLEDSAMYFCASSYHDGYTFGSGTRLTVV.

V usage is TRBV7-9 and J usage is TRBJ2-7, with 7 nucleotides matching TRBD2. The CDR3 is made up of 15 amino acids. CDR1 and CDR2 (germline): SEHNR, FQNEAQ (reference sequence). V was clipped by 1 base and J by 2 bases; unmatched bases: 5. CDR3 DNA sequence: TGTGCCAGCAGCTTAGGTGTTCTAGCGGCCTACGAGCAGTACTTC. It yields the protein CASSLGVLAAYEQYF. The full variable domain, completed using reference TRBV7-9 and TRBJ2-7, is DTGVSQNPRHKITKRGQNVTFRCDPISEHNRLYWYRQTLGQGPEFLTYFQNEAQLEKSRLLSDRFSAERPKGSFSTLEIQRTEQGDSAMYLCASSLGVLAAYEQYFGPGTRLTVT.

The chain uses TRBV7-2 and TRBJ1-5, with D uncertain. This CDR3 has 13 residues. The germline CDR1 and CDR2 sequences are SGHTA and FQGNSA. Trimming took off 2 bases at V and 3 bases at J, with 5 bases between the two ends. CDR3 bases: TGTGCCAGCAGCTTAAGGGCCAATCAGCCCCAGCATTTT. Amino acids: CASSLRANQPQHF.

The chain has TRBV7-8 and TRBJ2-7; 7 bases are a match to TRBD1. With 0 bases clipped from V and 4 bases from J, the junction kept 6 bases outside the gene matches. Germline CDR1 and CDR2: SGHVS and FQNEAQ. The CDR3 is 15 residues long. The CDR3 coding sequence is TGTGCCAGCAGCTTAGCGGGGCAGGGGGAATACGAGCAGTACTTC. It translates to CASSLAGQGEYEQYF.

The gene calls are TRBV11-2 and TRBJ1-2; tentatively, D is TRBD1 (5 bases). The CDR3 sequence is 14 residues long. V lost 0 bases and J lost 8, with 13 bases in between. From germline, CDR1 is SGHAT and CDR2 FQNNGV. The CDR3 here is CASSLDWAEGGYTF. CDR3 DNA: TGTGCCAGCAGCTTAGATTGGGCGGAGGGGGGCTACACCTTC. Full variable domain (missing parts from reference TRBV11-2 and TRBJ1-2): EAGVAQSPRYKIIEKRQSVAFWCNPISGHATLYWYQQILGQGPKLLIQFQNNGVVDDSQLPKDRFSAERLKGVDSTLKIQPAKLEDSAVYLCASSLDWAEGGYTFGSGTRLTVV.

The chain joins TRBV5-6 to TRBJ2-5; TRBD2 agrees at 12 bases. The CDR3 runs 17 residues. J lost 5 bases, V lost 3 bases, and 11 bases had no gene match. Per germline, CDR1 SGHDT and CDR2 YYEEEE. The CDR3 coding sequence is TGTGCCAGCAGCTCACAGACTAGCGGGAGATTTGGGGAGACCCAGTACTTC. This gives the protein CASSSQTSGRFGETQYF.

The genes are TRBV6-1 and TRBJ2-7, with 9 bases identical to TRBD2. With V trimmed by 4 bases and J by 3 bases, 13 bases remained unmatched. The CDR3 covers 17 residues. CDR1 and CDR2 from the germline V gene are MNHNS and SASEGT. The CDR3 nucleotides read TGTGCCAGCAGTGGGGAAACCTTAGCGGGGGCCCTCTACGAGCAGTACTTC. Translated, it gives CASSGETLAGALYEQYF.

This sequence joins TRBV6-4 and TRBJ2-1; tentative D call: TRBD1 (6 bases). V dropped 3 bases and J dropped 4 bases, with 13 bases sitting between them. The CDR3 consists of 15 residues. Germline V gives CDR1 MRHNA, CDR2 SNTAGT. The CDR3 sequence is CASSEGQGLYNEQFF. DNA of the CDR3: TGTGCCAGCAGTGAGGGGCAGGGGCTTTACAATGAGCAGTTCTTC.

This chain connects TRBV30 to TRBJ1-4; D ambiguous. The length of the CDR3 is 13 residues. The V and J ends lost 1 base and 4 bases respectively, with 7 bases between them. Germline CDR1 reads GTSNPN; CDR2 reads SVGIG (reference sequence). The CDR3: CAWSAGSNEKLFF. CDR3 bases: TGTGCCTGGAGTGCGGGGAGTAATGAAAAACTGTTTTTT.

J is TRBJ2-7 and V is TRBV27; possibly TRBD1 for D (6 bases). V gave up 4 bases and J gave up 1 base, with 11 bases separating them. The CDR3 has 14 residues. Germline V gives CDR1 MNHEY, CDR2 SMNVEV (reference sequence). CDR3: CASSSHRASYEQYF. CDR3 DNA: TGTGCCAGCAGTTCACACAGGGCATCCTACGAGCAGTACTTC.

This chain uses TRBV6-6 with TRBJ1-1; D is perhaps TRBD1 (6 bases). CDR1 is MNHNY, CDR2 SVGAGI, per germline (reference sequence). Trimming pared 1 base from V and 4 bases from J, leaving 13 bases between. This CDR3 comprises 15 residues. The CDR3 nucleotides read TGTGCCAGCAGTTACTTGGCAGGGGCGGCCACTGAAGCTTTCTTT. This encodes CASSYLAGAATEAFF.

This clone was observed a few times. The chain links TRBV10-1 to TRBJ2-7; no firm D call. CDR3 length: 12 amino acids. The V end lost 2 bases, the J end lost 3 bases, and 5 bases lay between the germline ends. Germline lookup yields CDR1 WNHNN and CDR2 SYGVQD (reference sequence). CDR3 region: CASSERDYEQYF. The CDR3 nucleotides read TGCGCCAGCAGTGAGAGGGACTACGAGCAGTACTTC.

The chain uses TRBV7-8 and TRBJ2-7, with a tentative D call TRBD2 (5 bases). The CDR3 runs 14 residues. The germline V gene has CDR1 SGHVS and CDR2 FQNEAQ. V lost 2 bases to trimming and J lost 1 base, with 9 bases between them. The DNA of the CDR3 is TGTGCCAGCAGCTTAAGTGGAGGATCCTACGAGCAGTACTTC. Its translation: CASSLSGGSYEQYF.

The DNA of the CDR3 is TGTGCCAGCAGTTACTCAAGAGAGACTGAAGCTTTCTTT. Amino acid sequence: CASSYSRETEAFF. V is TRBV6-5 and J is TRBJ1-1; no reliable D call. This CDR3 is built from 13 residues. Germline V gives CDR1 MNHEY, CDR2 SVGAGI. The V end lost 0 bases, the J end lost 5 bases, and 7 bases lay between the germline ends.

The CDR3 loop reads CASRRDTAGTGELFF. CDR3 sequence (DNA): TGTGCCAGCAGGAGGGACACCGCGGGCACCGGGGAGCTGTTTTTT. The chain recombines TRBV5-5 with TRBJ2-2; D might be TRBD1 (6 bases). The length of the CDR3 is 15 residues. CDR1 is SGHKS, CDR2 YYEKEE, per germline (reference sequence). V gave up 5 bases and J gave up 4 bases, with 15 bases separating them.

CDR3 protein: CASTGQDSQYF. DNA for the CDR3: TGTGCCAGCACTGGACAGGACTCGCAGTATTTT. The chain recombines TRBV6-5 with TRBJ2-3, with TRBD1 matching over 7 bases. J lost 10 bases, V lost 7 bases, and 5 bases had no gene match. The germline gives CDR1 MNHEY, CDR2 SVGAGI. The CDR3 is 11 residues long.

This chain links TRBV30 with TRBJ1-5; D call uncertain. Trimming took off 1 base at V and 0 bases at J, with 4 bases between the two ends. CDR1 is GTSNPN and CDR2 is SVGIG in the germline V gene (reference sequence). The CDR3 length is 13 residues. The CDR3 DNA reads TGTGCCTGGAGTGGGGATAGCAATCAGCCCCAGCATTTT. Protein product: CAWSGDSNQPQHF.